This TCR beta chain was captured by sequencing in a study of identical twins. Whole-study results and caveats: Beta out-of-frame sequences showed weaker excess sharing between twins.

This clonotype was detected only a few times. No antigen is known for it. The J segment lost 4 bases and the V segment lost 0 bases, leaving 5 bases of the junction unmatched. Germline loops: CDR1 ENHRY, CDR2 SYGVKD. The CDR3 sequence is 16 residues long. Template switching created a universal primer site, and the cDNA included unique molecular identifiers. Via MiXCR, TCRdb re-called the 5' RACE reads, giving one row per CDR3 protein. This table holds 1.5 million to 2 million distinct CDR3 sequences, less than 35% found once. This clonotype originated in a newborn girl in good health. This chain links TRBV10-3 with TRBJ2-3, with 9 bases that match TRBD2. The specimen was cord blood. CDR3 bases: TGTGCCATCAGTGAGTCAGGCGGGGGGGCCTCAGATACGCAGTATTTT. It encodes CAISESGGGASDTQYF.